This TCR beta chain is drawn from a study of shared clonotypes between healthy human individuals. V lost 3 bases to trimming and J lost 6 bases, with 12 bases between them. This CDR3 is built from 14 residues. Germline V gene lookup returns CDR1 SGHAT and CDR2 FQNNGV. The data were produced by immunoSEQ multiplex PCR, yet TCRdb's version contains in-frame clones alone and is incomplete. Of 2 million to 3 million clones in the sample, about 92% were seen once. The TCR was taken from a man younger than 35 in good health. The sample comprised naive CD4+ T cells sorted from blood. Subset indicated: CD45RA+ positively selected. The J gene is TRBJ2-4, the V gene TRBV11-2, with a weak D call TRBD2 (5 bases). The CDR3 sequence: CASSLVGNTNIQYF. In DNA, the CDR3 is TGTGCCAGCAGCTTGGTCGGGAATACAAACATTCAGTACTTC. Full variable domain (remainder filled in from reference TRBV11-2 and TRBJ2-4): EAGVAQSPRYKIIEKRQSVAFWCNPISGHATLYWYQQILGQGPKLLIQFQNNGVVDDSQLPKDRFSAERLKGVDSTLKIQPAKLEDSAVYLCASSLVGNTNIQYFGAGTRLSVL.